This record covers a single TCR beta chain. The same CDR3 arises from other DNA sequences in this sample as well. Investigators divided CD4+ cells into CD45RA+ naive and CD45RA-negative memory subsets. The germline CDR1 and CDR2 sequences are SGDLS and YYNGEE. The CDR3 has 15 amino acids. The junction had 3 bases not matched to a gene; V was cut back by 5 bases and J by 0 bases. The data belong to a study of shared clonotypes between healthy human individuals. Clones were sequenced by immunoSEQ multiplex PCR, and TCRdb holds only the in-frame ones, with some missing. In the table there are over a million clones, more than 75% of which are singletons.

The sequence came from a man between 18 and 35 years old in good health. Some clones in this sample may be carry-over from other donors' samples. The sample was memory CD4+ T cells from PBMCs. The subset was: CD45RA-negative fraction. The V call is TRBV9, the J call TRBJ2-1; TRBD2 aligns across 9 bases. CDR3 sequence: CASSLSGSSYNEQFF. The CDR3 coding sequence is TGTGCCAGCAGTCTTAGCGGGAGCTCCTACAATGAGCAGTTCTTC.